The sequence of this T cell receptor beta chain was determined in a study of regulatory T cells in long-lasting Graves disease. Whole-study results and caveats: Those with persistent Graves' had less TCR diversity than newly diagnosed patients.

Building of the TCR beta libraries involved iRepertoire HTBI primers and Arm-PCR of CDR3 regions. Via MiXCR, TCRdb re-called the multiplex PCR reads, giving one row per CDR3 protein. The data hold 680,000 or so distinct CDR3 sequences, with roughly 15% observed a single time. Time point indicated: newly diagnosed GD, antithyroid drugs for less than 3 months. After RNA was extracted from PBMCs, the TCR library was made from it. Concerning this clonotype itself: Its antigen is unknown.

Germline V lookup: CDR1 ENHRY, CDR2 SYGVKD. V lost 6 bases to trimming and J lost 5 bases, with 14 bases between them. The CDR3 has 14 amino acids. The same sample was also used in a study of T cells in Graves' hyperthyroidism and ophthalmopathy. As that study records: Any patient presenting with uncontrolled infection, other autoimmune disease, pregnancy or lactation was left out.

This chain joins TRBV10-3 and TRBJ2-1; D may be TRBD2 (7 bases). The source of this sequence is a woman in her twenties or thirties with Graves disease. The sample consisted of peripheral blood mononuclear cells (PBMCs), taken at new diagnosis, from a patient treated with antithyroid drugs. CDR3 sequence (DNA): TGTGCCATCAGGGGGGGGGGGGCCAACAATGAGCAGTTCTTC. This codes for CAIRGGGANNEQFF.